A single sample gave rise to the 27 T cell receptor beta chains below, sequenced in a study of cytomegalovirus exposure and HLA in healthy donors. Amplification used 60 Vbeta primers and 13 Jbeta primers. Assay used: immunoSEQ multiplex PCR; TCRdb lists only in-frame clones, some missing. The sample holds approximately 160,000 clones; approximately 84% are singletons and the top ten take roughly 5.2%. The sequenced material came from PBMCs. These receptors were collected from a girl between 5 and 17 years old in good health and CMV-seropositive.

The rearrangement links TRBV6-5 to TRBJ1-6, with 12 positions matching TRBD1. The CDR3 runs to 15 residues. From germline, CDR1 is MNHEY and CDR2 SVGAGI. Trimming took 4 bases from V and 9 from J; bases not matched to a gene: 4. Written as DNA, the CDR3 is TGTGCCAGCAGTTCCGGGACAGGGGGCGGTTCACCCCTCCACTTT. Encoded protein: CASSSGTGGGSPLHF.

This chain uses TRBV15 with TRBJ1-1, with D perhaps matching TRBD1 (6 bases). Germline CDR1 is LNHNV and CDR2 is YYDKDF (reference sequence). Between the trimmed V and J ends, which lost 8 bases and 3 bases, there was a span of 13 bases. The CDR3 runs 13 residues. The CDR3: CATYRDTDTEAFF. CDR3 nucleotide sequence: TGTGCCACCTACCGGGACACTGACACTGAAGCTTTCTTT.

The V and J genes are TRBV7-9 and TRBJ1-1; 8 nucleotides match TRBD1. Germline CDR1 and CDR2: SEHNR and FQNEAQ (reference sequence). Losses at the gene ends were 1 base for V and 1 base for J; bases not matched to a gene: 5. The CDR3 is 16 amino acids. CDR3 nucleotide sequence: TGTGCCAGCAGCTTAGGACGGACAGGGTCGAACACTGAAGCTTTCTTT. Translated, it gives CASSLGRTGSNTEAFF.

This chain connects TRBV10-3 to TRBJ1-2; 8 bases fit TRBD1. J was trimmed by 4 bases and V by 11 bases; bases with no gene match: 12. Germline CDR1 ENHRY, CDR2 SYGVKD. This CDR3 contains 14 residues. The CDR3 loop reads CAGRGTGIIYGYTF. In nucleotides, the CDR3 is TGTGCCGGGAGAGGGACAGGAATAATCTATGGCTACACCTTC.

The chain is built from TRBV5-5 and TRBJ2-5, with TRBD2 as a possible D gene (5 bases). The V gene's germline CDR1 is SGHKS and CDR2 YYEKEE (reference sequence). V dropped 3 bases and J dropped 0 bases, with 12 bases sitting between them. The CDR3 runs 15 residues. DNA of the CDR3: TGTGCCAGCAGCTCTTGGACGGACTACCAAGAGACCCAGTACTTC. Amino acid sequence: CASSSWTDYQETQYF.

The J gene is TRBJ2-5, the V gene TRBV10-3, with 8 nucleotides matching TRBD2. The length of the CDR3 is 16 residues. The germline V gene encodes CDR1 ENHRY and CDR2 SYGVKD. V dropped 1 base and J dropped 1; count of bases not matched to a gene: 5. The CDR3: CAISEWRGVFQETQYF. The CDR3 DNA reads TGTGCCATCAGTGAGTGGCGGGGGGTATTCCAAGAGACCCAGTACTTC.

This clone has only a few counts. V and J are TRBV5-5 and TRBJ2-1; TRBD2 is a possible D gene (5 bases). Per the germline V gene, CDR1 is SGHKS and CDR2 is YYEKEE (reference sequence). The CDR3 runs 16 residues. The ends were cut back, 4 bases at V and 5 bases at J, with 19 bases in the middle. CDR3 nucleotides: TGTGCCAGCAGCATAAAACTAGTGTACCCGAACAATGAGCAGTTCTTC. This gives the protein CASSIKLVYPNNEQFF.

The rearrangement links TRBV12-5 to TRBJ2-1, with TRBD1 identical over 10 bases. The CDR3 loop spans 15 amino acids. Germline V CDR1 and CDR2: LGHNT, FRNRAP. V lost 7 bases and J lost 7; bases outside the gene matches: 10. The CDR3 bases are TGTGCTAGTGTCCTCTCCGGGACAGGGGTGAATGAGCAGTTCTTC. Protein: CASVLSGTGVNEQFF.

In nucleotides, the CDR3 is TGTGCCAGCAGACAGACCTACGAGCAGTACTTC. This gives the protein CASRQTYEQYF. This rearrangement joins TRBV6-1 to TRBJ2-7; D unresolved. The V gene lost 6 bases and the J gene lost 2 bases, with 5 bases spanning the gap. The germline V gene has CDR1 MNHNS and CDR2 SASEGT. The CDR3 spans 11 residues.

This rearrangement joins TRBV29-1 to TRBJ1-1; TRBD1 might be the D (5 bases). V was shortened by 7 bases and J by 5 bases, with 14 bases between the two germline ends. Germline-derived CDR1 and CDR2 are SQVTM and ANQGSEA. The CDR3 has 12 amino acids. CDR3 nucleotides: TGCAGCGGTGGGGGGACGGCGACTGAAGCTTTCTTT. The encoded protein is CSGGGTATEAFF. Variable domain in full (rest from reference TRBV29-1 and TRBJ1-1): SAVISQKPSRDICQRGTSLTIQCQVDSQVTMMFWYRQQPGQSLTLIATANQGSEATYESGFVIDKFPISRPNLTFSTLTVSNMSPEDSSIYLCSGGGTATEAFFGQGTRLTVV.

This clone has a handful of counts. The genes are TRBV7-2 and TRBJ2-2, with TRBD1 identical over 10 bases. Germline values: CDR1 SGHTA, CDR2 FQGNSA. The junction had 4 bases not matched to a gene; V was cut back by 5 bases and J by 4 bases. CDR3 length: 15 residues. The CDR3 DNA sequence: TGTGCCAGCAGCAGGGACAGGGGAGGCACCGGGGAGCTGTTTTTT. Translating it yields CASSRDRGGTGELFF.

The chain combines TRBV14 with TRBJ2-2; D gene unclear. Trimming cost V 4 bases and J 0 bases, with 9 bases left between them. CDR3 length: 15 residues. Germline lookup yields CDR1 SGHDN and CDR2 FVKESK. The CDR3 DNA is TGTGCCAGCAGCCGAGCGTTTACGAACACCGGGGAGCTGTTTTTT. Protein product: CASSRAFTNTGELFF.

The chain combines TRBV5-6 with TRBJ1-1; tentative D call: TRBD1 (6 bases). Germline CDR1 is SGHDT and CDR2 is YYEEEE. V was clipped by 4 bases and J by 7 bases, with 20 bases between them. The CDR3 is 15 residues long. CDR3 nucleotides: TGTGCCAGCAGCAACCTTAAGGGGGGGCGCGTTGAAGCTTTCTTT. This translates into CASSNLKGGRVEAFF. The whole variable domain, remainder taken from reference TRBV5-6 and TRBJ1-1, is DAGVTQSPTHLIKTRGQQVTLRCSPKSGHDTVSWYQQALGQGPQFIFQYYEEEERQRGNFPDRFSGHQFPNYSSELNVNALLLGDSALYLCASSNLKGGRVEAFFGQGTRLTVV.

The chain uses TRBV7-9 and TRBJ2-5; 9 nucleotides line up with TRBD2. The J segment lost 1 base and the V segment lost 2 bases, leaving 2 bases of the junction unmatched. CDR1 and CDR2 from the germline V gene are SEHNR and FQNEAQ (reference sequence). This CDR3 region has 15 residues. Written as DNA, the CDR3 is TGTGCCAGCAGCTTACGCGGGGGGGGCCAAGAGACCCAGTACTTC. Translating gives CASSLRGGGQETQYF.

This clone was seen a handful of times. Other nucleotide sequences from this sample produce the same CDR3. The V call is TRBV9, the J call TRBJ2-2, with a tentative D call TRBD1 (5 bases). The germline CDR1 and CDR2 sequences are SGDLS and YYNGEE. The CDR3 totals 14 residues. V lost 0 bases, J lost 5 bases, and 8 bases lay in between. The DNA of the CDR3 is TGTGCCAGCAGCGTAGGGGGCGCGACCGGGGAGCTGTTTTTT. Its translation is CASSVGGATGELFF.

The rearrangement uses TRBV30 and TRBJ1-5, with D perhaps matching TRBD1 (5 bases). The CDR3 runs to 14 residues. Germline V gene data show CDR1 as GTSNPN and CDR2 as SVGIG (reference sequence). V was cut by 3 bases and J by 10 bases, with 19 bases left in between. The CDR3 DNA reads TGTGCCTGGAGCGGGGGGAACCGGATCACTCCCCAGCATTTT. It codes for CAWSGGNRITPQHF. Full variable domain (rest looked up from reference TRBV30 and TRBJ1-5): SQTIHQWPATLVQPVGSPLSLECTVEGTSNPNLYWYRQAAGRGLQLLFYSVGIGQISSEVPQNLSASRPQDRQFILSSKKLLLSDSGFYLCAWSGGNRITPQHFGDGTRLSIL.

The chain uses TRBV7-9 and TRBJ1-3; D is ambiguous. The CDR3 is 12 residues long. The germline V gene has CDR1 SEHNR and CDR2 FQNEAQ (reference sequence). V was cut by 5 bases and J by 4 bases, with 6 bases left in between. The DNA of the CDR3 is TGTGCCAGCAGCCCAACAGGAAACACCATATATTTT. Translation gives CASSPTGNTIYF.

The V call is TRBV4-1, the J call TRBJ1-1; D is ambiguous. The CDR3 is 13 amino acids. CDR1 and CDR2 from the germline V gene are MGHRA and YSYEKL. Trimming took 3 bases from V and 1 from J, leaving 6 bases between them. The CDR3 sequence: CASSQRKNTEAFF. Here the CDR3 DNA reads TGCGCCAGCAGCCAGAGAAAGAACACTGAAGCTTTCTTT.

The gene calls are TRBV5-6 and TRBJ2-3; 10 bases line up with TRBD1. This CDR3 contains 17 residues. CDR1 and CDR2 from the germline V gene are SGHDT and YYEEEE. V gave up 0 bases and J gave up 0 bases; unmatched junction bases: 4. The DNA of the CDR3 is TGTGCCAGCAGCTTGGGGGGACAGGGGAAGAGCACAGATACGCAGTATTTT. The encoded protein is CASSLGGQGKSTDTQYF.

In its sample, this clone was seen a few times. This chain connects TRBV6-6 to TRBJ1-6; maybe TRBD1 (5 bases). The germline V and J ends were trimmed by 2 bases and 6 bases, with 11 bases remaining between them. The CDR3 has 15 amino acids. The germline gives CDR1 MNHNY, CDR2 SVGAGI (reference sequence). As DNA, the CDR3 is TGTGCCAGCAGTTACGGGGGGGAGGGTAATTCACCCCTCCACTTT. Its protein product is CASSYGGEGNSPLHF.

The V call is TRBV7-2, the J call TRBJ2-7, with D tentatively TRBD2 (6 bases). Per the germline V gene, CDR1 is SGHTA and CDR2 is FQGNSA. The CDR3 covers 15 residues. Trimming left V 3 bases short and J 1 base short, with 13 bases between. CDR3 bases: TGTGCCAGCAGCTTGGGACTTGGAGCTTCCTACGAGCAGTACTTC. Translated: CASSLGLGASYEQYF. Filled out from reference TRBV7-2 and TRBJ2-7, the complete variable domain reads GAGVSQSPSNKVTEKGKDVELRCDPISGHTALYWYRQSLGQGLEFLIYFQGNSAPDKSGLPSDRFSAERTGGSVSTLTIQRTQQEDSAVYLCASSLGLGASYEQYFGPGTRLTVT.

The chain uses TRBV7-9 and TRBJ1-1, with D uncertain. V was cut by 2 bases and J by 11 bases, with 18 bases left in between. The CDR3 length is 14 residues. From germline, CDR1 is SEHNR and CDR2 FQNEAQ (reference sequence). DNA of the CDR3: TGTGCCAGCAGCTTACCGGGGAGCTCCGGGGAGGCTTTCTTT. It yields the protein CASSLPGSSGEAFF.

The chain has TRBV11-1 and TRBJ1-1; D uncertain. The V end was cut by 2 bases, the J end by 4 bases, with 14 bases between. This CDR3 region has 15 residues. Germline V gene lookup returns CDR1 SGHAT and CDR2 FQDESV (reference sequence). The DNA for the CDR3 is TGTGCCAGCAGCTTAAGGTCAGCTTCAGGCACTGAAGCTTTCTTT. Protein: CASSLRSASGTEAFF.

With respect to this clone: This sample also contains other DNA sequences that code for the same CDR3. V gene TRBV5-6 combines with J gene TRBJ2-3, with D possibly matching TRBD2 (5 bases). CDR1 is SGHDT and CDR2 is YYEEEE in the germline V gene. Trimming stripped 2 bases from V and 3 bases from J, with 13 bases between. The CDR3 runs to 15 residues. CDR3 residues: CASSFSVVATDTQYF. The CDR3 nucleotides are TGTGCCAGCAGCTTCTCTGTGGTAGCGACAGATACGCAGTATTTT. The complete variable domain, with remaining parts taken from reference TRBV5-6 and TRBJ2-3, reads DAGVTQSPTHLIKTRGQQVTLRCSPKSGHDTVSWYQQALGQGPQFIFQYYEEEERQRGNFPDRFSGHQFPNYSSELNVNALLLGDSALYLCASSFSVVATDTQYFGPGTRLTVL.

The rearrangement joins TRBV5-8 to TRBJ1-2, with 8 bases matching TRBD1. The CDR3 is made up of 13 amino acids. V dropped 5 bases and J dropped 8; count of bases not matched to a gene: 8. Germline lookup yields CDR1 SGHTS and CDR2 YDEGEE. CDR3 in amino acids: CASRPTGGRGYTF. Here the CDR3 DNA reads TGTGCCAGCAGGCCCACAGGGGGTAGAGGCTACACCTTC.

The CDR3 region is CASSLDGGTDTQYF. The DNA for the CDR3 is TGCGCCAGCAGCTTGGACGGGGGAACAGATACGCAGTATTTT. V and J are TRBV5-1 and TRBJ2-3; D is perhaps TRBD2 (6 bases). The ends were cut back, 0 bases at V and 3 bases at J, with 8 bases in the middle. The CDR3 runs 14 residues. Germline CDR1 and CDR2: SGHRS and YFSETQ.

The gene calls are TRBV28 and TRBJ1-2; a weak D match, TRBD1 (6 bases). Trimming shortened V by 8 bases and J by 4 bases, and 11 bases separated the two germline ends. The CDR3 runs 12 residues. Germline-derived CDR1 and CDR2 are MDHEN and SYDVKM. CDR3: CASADSLYGYTF. The DNA for the CDR3 is TGTGCCAGCGCGGACAGCCTCTATGGCTACACCTTC.